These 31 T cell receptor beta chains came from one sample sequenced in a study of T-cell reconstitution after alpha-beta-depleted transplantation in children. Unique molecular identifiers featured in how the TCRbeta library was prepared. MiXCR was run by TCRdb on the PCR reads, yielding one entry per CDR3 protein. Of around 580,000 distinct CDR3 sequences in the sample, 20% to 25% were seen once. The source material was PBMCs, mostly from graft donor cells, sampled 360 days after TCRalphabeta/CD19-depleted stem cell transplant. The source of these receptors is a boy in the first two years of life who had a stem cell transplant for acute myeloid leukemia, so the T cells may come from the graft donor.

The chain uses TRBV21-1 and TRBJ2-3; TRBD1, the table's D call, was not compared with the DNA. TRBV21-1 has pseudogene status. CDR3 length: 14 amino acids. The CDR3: CASSTLILRGTQYF. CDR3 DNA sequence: TGTGCCAGCAGCACACTCATCTTGAGGGGTACGCAGTATTTT.

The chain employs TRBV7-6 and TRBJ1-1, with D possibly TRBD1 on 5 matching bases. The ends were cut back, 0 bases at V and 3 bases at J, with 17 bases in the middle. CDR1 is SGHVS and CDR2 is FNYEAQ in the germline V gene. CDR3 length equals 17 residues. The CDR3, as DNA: TGTGCCAGCAGCTTAGCGCTAATGGGGGAAAGCTACACTGAAGCTTTCTTT. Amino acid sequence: CASSLALMGESYTEAFF. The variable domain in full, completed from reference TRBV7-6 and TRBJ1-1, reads GAGVSQSPRYKVTKRGQDVALRCDPISGHVSLYWYRQALGQGPEFLTYFNYEAQQDKSGLPNDRFSAERPEGSISTLTIQRTEQRDSAMYRCASSLALMGESYTEAFFGQGTRLTVV.

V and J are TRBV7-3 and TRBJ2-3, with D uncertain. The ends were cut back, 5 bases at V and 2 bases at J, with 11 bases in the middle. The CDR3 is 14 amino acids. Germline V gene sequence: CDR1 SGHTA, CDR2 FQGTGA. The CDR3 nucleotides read TGTGCCAGCAGCCAGCAGCCTTCCACAGATACGCAGTATTTT. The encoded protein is CASSQQPSTDTQYF.

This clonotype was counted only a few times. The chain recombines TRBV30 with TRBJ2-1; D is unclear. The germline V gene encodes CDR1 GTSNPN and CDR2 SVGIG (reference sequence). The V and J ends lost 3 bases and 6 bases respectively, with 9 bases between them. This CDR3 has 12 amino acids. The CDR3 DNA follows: TGTGCCTGGAGCGGTGGACGCAATGAGCAGTTCTTC. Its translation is CAWSGGRNEQFF.

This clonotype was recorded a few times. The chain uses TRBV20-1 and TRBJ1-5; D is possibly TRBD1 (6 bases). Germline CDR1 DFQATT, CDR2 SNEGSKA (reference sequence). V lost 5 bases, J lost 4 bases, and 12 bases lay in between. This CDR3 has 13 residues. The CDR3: CSASGDLNQPQHF. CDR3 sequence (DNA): TGCAGTGCTTCAGGGGACTTAAATCAGCCCCAGCATTTT.

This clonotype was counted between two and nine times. The CDR3 nucleotides are TGTGCCAGCTCGATAGACCTAGCGGGGAGGCAGTTCTTC. Translating it yields CASSIDLAGRQFF. The rearrangement uses TRBV6-5 and TRBJ2-1; 9 nucleotides align to TRBD2. The CDR3 has 13 amino acids. Germline-derived CDR1 and CDR2 are MNHEY and SVGAGI. V gave up 8 bases and J gave up 12 bases; unmatched junction bases: 11.

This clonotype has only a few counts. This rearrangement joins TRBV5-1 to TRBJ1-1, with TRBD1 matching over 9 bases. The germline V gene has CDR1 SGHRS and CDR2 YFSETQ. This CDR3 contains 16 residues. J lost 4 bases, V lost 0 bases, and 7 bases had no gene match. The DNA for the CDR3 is TGCGCCAGCAGCTTGGCCACAGGGGGCAGGGTCACTGAAGCTTTCTTT. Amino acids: CASSLATGGRVTEAFF.

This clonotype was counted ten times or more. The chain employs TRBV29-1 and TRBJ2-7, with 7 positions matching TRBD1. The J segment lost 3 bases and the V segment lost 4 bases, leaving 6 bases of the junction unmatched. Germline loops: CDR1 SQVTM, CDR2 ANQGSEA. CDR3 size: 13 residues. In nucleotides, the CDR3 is TGCAGCGTTGTCCCGACAGGGATCTACGAGCAGTACTTC. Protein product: CSVVPTGIYEQYF.

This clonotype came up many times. CDR3 in amino acids: CASSPDGSLPSRQYF. The CDR3 DNA reads TGTGCCAGCAGCCCCGACGGGTCGTTACCCTCGAGGCAGTACTTC. V usage is TRBV3-1 and J usage is TRBJ2-7, with D uncertain. Germline-derived CDR1 and CDR2 are LGHDT and YNNKEL (reference sequence). Trimming cost V 4 bases and J 9 bases, with 22 bases left between them. The CDR3 totals 15 residues.

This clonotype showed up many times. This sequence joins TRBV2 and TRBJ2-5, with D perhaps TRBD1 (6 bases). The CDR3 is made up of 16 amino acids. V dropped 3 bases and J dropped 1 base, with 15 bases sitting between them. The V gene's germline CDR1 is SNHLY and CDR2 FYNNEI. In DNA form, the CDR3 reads TGTGCCAGCAGTGACCCGAGGACAGAGGGCCAAGAGACCCAGTACTTC. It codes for CASSDPRTEGQETQYF. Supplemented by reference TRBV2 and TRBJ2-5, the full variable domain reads EPEVTQTPSHQVTQMGQEVILRCVPISNHLYFYWYRQILGQKVEFLVSFYNNEISEKSEIFDDQFSVERPDGSNFTLKIRSTKLEDSAMYFCASSDPRTEGQETQYFGPGTRLLVL.

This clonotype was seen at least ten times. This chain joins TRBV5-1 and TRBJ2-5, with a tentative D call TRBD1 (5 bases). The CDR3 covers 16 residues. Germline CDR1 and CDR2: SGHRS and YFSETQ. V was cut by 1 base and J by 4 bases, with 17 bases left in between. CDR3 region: CASSLSVLRDGETQYF. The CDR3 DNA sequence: TGCGCCAGCAGCTTGTCCGTCCTCAGGGATGGAGAGACCCAGTACTTC.

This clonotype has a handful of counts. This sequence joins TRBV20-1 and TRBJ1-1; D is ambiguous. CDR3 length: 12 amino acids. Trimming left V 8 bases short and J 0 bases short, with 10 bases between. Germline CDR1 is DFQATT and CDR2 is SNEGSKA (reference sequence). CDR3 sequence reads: CSPAGVNTEAFF. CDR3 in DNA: TGCAGTCCCGCCGGGGTGAACACTGAAGCTTTCTTT.

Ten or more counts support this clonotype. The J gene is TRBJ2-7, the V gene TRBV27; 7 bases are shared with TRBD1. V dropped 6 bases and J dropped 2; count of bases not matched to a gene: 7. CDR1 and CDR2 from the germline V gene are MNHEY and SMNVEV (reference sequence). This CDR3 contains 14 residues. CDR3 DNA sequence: TGTGCCAGCAGCCGCGGACAGGCCACCTACGAGCAGTACTTC. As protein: CASSRGQATYEQYF.

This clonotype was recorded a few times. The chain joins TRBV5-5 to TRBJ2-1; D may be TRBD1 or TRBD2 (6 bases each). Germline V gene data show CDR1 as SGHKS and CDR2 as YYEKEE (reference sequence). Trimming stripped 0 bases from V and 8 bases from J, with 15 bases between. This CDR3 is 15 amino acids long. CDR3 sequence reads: CASSLVGQPGDEQFF. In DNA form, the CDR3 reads TGTGCCAGCAGCTTGGTGGGACAACCGGGAGATGAGCAGTTCTTC.

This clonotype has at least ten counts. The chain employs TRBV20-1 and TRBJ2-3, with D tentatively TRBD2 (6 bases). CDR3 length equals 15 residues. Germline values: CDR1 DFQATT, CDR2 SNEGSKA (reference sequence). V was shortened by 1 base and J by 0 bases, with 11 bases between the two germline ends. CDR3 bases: TGCAGTGCTAGAGGGGCTAGCGTGAGCACAGATACGCAGTATTTT. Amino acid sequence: CSARGASVSTDTQYF.

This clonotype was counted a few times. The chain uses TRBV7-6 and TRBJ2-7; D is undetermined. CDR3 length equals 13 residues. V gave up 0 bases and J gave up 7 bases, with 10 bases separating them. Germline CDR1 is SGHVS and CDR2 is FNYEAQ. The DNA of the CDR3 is TGTGCCAGCAGCTTAGCCGAGCGTGGGGAGCAGTACTTC. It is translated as CASSLAERGEQYF.

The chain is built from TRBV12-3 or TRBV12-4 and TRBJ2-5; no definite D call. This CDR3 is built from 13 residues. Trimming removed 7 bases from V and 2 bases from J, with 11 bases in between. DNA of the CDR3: TGTGCCAGCACCCCGGCCCCTCAAGAGACCCAGTACTTC. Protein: CASTPAPQETQYF.

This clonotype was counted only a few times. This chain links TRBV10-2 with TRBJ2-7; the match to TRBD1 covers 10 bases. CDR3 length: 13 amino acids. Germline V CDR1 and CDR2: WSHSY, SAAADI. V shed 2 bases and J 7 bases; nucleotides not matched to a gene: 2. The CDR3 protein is CASSEADRGEQYV. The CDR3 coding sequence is TGCGCCAGCAGTGAGGCGGACAGGGGGGAGCAGTACGTC.

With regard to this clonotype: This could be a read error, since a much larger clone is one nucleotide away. The DNA of the CDR3 is TGTGCCAGCAGGACGAGGGAGTACTTC. It codes for CASRTREYF. This chain connects TRBV6-5 to TRBJ2-7; tentative D call: TRBD2 (5 bases). Trimming removed 6 bases at V and 11 bases at J, with 8 bases between. CDR1 and CDR2 from the germline V gene are MNHEY and SVGAGI. The length of the CDR3 is 9 residues.

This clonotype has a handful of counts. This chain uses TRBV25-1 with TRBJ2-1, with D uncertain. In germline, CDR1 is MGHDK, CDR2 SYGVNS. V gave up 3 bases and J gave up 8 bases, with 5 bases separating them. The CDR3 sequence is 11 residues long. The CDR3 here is CASSENYEQFF. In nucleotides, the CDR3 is TGTGCCAGCAGTGAGAATTATGAGCAGTTCTTC.

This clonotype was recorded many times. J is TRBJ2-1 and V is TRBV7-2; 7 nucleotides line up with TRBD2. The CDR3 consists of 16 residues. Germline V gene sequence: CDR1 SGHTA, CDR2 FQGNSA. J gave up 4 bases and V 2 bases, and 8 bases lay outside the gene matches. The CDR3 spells CASSLTGTTRYNEQFF. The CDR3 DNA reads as TGTGCCAGCAGCTTAACCGGGACTACCCGATACAATGAGCAGTTCTTC.

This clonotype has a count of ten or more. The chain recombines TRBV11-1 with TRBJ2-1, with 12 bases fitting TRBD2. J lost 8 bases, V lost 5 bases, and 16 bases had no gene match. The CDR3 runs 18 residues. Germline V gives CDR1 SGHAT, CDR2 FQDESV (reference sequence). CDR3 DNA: TGTGCCAGCAGCCCTCGGACTAGCGGGGCTTTAGGTTGGCATGAGCAGTTCTTC. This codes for CASSPRTSGALGWHEQFF.

CDR3 protein: CASSERLSSTDTQYF. CDR3 in DNA: TGCGCCAGCAGTGAACGACTATCTAGCACAGATACGCAGTATTTT. V and J are TRBV10-1 and TRBJ2-3; D possibly corresponds to TRBD2 (5 bases). CDR3 length equals 15 residues. Trimming removed 3 bases at V and 0 bases at J, with 10 bases between. The germline CDR1 and CDR2 sequences are WNHNN and SYGVQD (reference sequence).

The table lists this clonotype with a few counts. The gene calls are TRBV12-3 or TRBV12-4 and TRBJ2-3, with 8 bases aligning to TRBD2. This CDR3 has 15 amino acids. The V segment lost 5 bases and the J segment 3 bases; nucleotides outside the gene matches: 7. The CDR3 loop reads CASSRQRGRTDTQYF. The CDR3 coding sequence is TGTGCCAGCAGTCGCCAGCGGGGGCGAACAGATACGCAGTATTTT.

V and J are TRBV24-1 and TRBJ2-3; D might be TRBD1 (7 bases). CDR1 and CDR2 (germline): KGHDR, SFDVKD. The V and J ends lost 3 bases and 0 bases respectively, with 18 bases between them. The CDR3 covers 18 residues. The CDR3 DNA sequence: TGTGCCACCAGTGATCTTGGCGGGACAGACCCCAGCACAGATACGCAGTATTTT. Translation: CATSDLGGTDPSTDTQYF.

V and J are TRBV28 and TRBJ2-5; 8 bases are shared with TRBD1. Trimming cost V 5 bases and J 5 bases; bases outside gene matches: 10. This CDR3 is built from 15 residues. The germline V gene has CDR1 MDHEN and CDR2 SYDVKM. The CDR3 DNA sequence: TGTGCCAGCAGTACTACCACCAGGGGGCTTGAGACCCAGTACTTC. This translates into CASSTTTRGLETQYF.

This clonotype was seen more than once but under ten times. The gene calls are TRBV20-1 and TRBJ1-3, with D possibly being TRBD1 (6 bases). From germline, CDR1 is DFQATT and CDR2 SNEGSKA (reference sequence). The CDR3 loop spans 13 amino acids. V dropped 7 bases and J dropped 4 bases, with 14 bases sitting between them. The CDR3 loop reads CSVRGQGGNTIYF. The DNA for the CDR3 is TGCAGTGTCAGGGGTCAAGGAGGAAACACCATATATTTT.

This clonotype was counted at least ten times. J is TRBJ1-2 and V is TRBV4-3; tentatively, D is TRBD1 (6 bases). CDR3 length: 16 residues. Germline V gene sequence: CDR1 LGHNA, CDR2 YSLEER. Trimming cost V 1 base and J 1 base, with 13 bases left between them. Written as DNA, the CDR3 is TGCGCCAGCAGCCAAGGGGAGGACAGAAGTAACTATGGCTACACCTTC. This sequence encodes CASSQGEDRSNYGYTF.

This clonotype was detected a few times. The CDR3 loop reads CSVGGQLTYEQYF. The CDR3 DNA reads as TGCAGCGTTGGGGGACAGCTCACCTACGAGCAGTACTTC. This chain joins TRBV29-1 and TRBJ2-7; TRBD1 agrees at 7 bases. This CDR3 is built from 13 residues. The ends lost 4 bases at V and 2 bases at J; junction bases unmatched: 5. CDR1 SQVTM and CDR2 ANQGSEA come from the germline V gene.

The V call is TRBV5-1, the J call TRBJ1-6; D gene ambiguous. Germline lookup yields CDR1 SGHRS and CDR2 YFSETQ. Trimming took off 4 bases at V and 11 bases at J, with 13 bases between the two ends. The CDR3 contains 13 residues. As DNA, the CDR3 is TGCGCCAGCAGCGATATCGACTTGCCACCCCTCCACTTT. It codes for CASSDIDLPPLHF. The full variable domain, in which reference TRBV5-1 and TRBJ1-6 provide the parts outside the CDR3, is KAGVTQTPRYLIKTRGQQVTLSCSPISGHRSVSWYQQTPGQGLQFLFEYFSETQRNKGNFPGRFSGRQFSNSRSEMNVSTLELGDSALYLCASSDIDLPPLHFGNGTRLTVT.

The CDR3 region is CASSLTVPSTDTQYF. In DNA form, the CDR3 reads TGCGCCAGCAGCTTGACAGTACCTAGCACAGATACGCAGTATTTT. The chain carries TRBV5-1 and TRBJ2-3; D call uncertain. V lost 1 base to trimming and J lost 0 bases, with 9 bases between them. The CDR3 contains 15 residues. CDR1 and CDR2 from the germline V gene are SGHRS and YFSETQ.